The T cell receptor beta chain described here comes from a study of T cell responses to AZD1222 COVID-19 vaccine. This CDR3 has 14 residues. Trimming pared 4 bases from V and 4 bases from J, leaving 11 bases between. Germline V gene sequence: CDR1 MNHEY, CDR2 SVGAGI. Study results and caveats: Most donors were white British, females outnumbered males, and clonal diversity was possibly underestimated. As reported, nearly half of all spike-specific TCRs target variant regions that are unmutated. Baseline antibody screening turned up just a handful of seropositive AZD1222 recipients.

TCRdb keeps only in-frame clones here, not all; method: immunoSEQ multiplex PCR. The sample records approximately 80,000 clones, 80% being singletons. Of note for this clone: Its specificity is not known.

The chain links TRBV6-5 to TRBJ1-5; D is perhaps TRBD1 (5 bases). This TCR was recovered from an adult in good health. The material sequenced was peripheral blood, taken on day 0 of AZD1222 vaccination. The CDR3 sequence is CASSSLGRNQPQHF. CDR3 DNA: TGTGCCAGCAGTTCCCTGGGACGGAATCAGCCCCAGCATTTT.